The entry that follows covers one T cell receptor beta chain sequence. What this receptor recognizes is not known. Per-base quality was not reported, and no clone a single base away is much larger than it. The sample comes from a study of cytomegalovirus exposure and HLA in healthy donors (dated by TCRdb to about 2017). With regard to the full study: An earlier analysis of under 600 of the donors reported about 250 Gb of sequence data and some 100 million unique TCR beta sequences from 150 million to 200 million T cells. An early release that covered some 630 HLA-typed donors contained approximately 300 gigabases of sequencing data and tens of millions of unique TCR sequences. The genetic ancestry cluster associated with self-reported Caucasian donors included 80% to 90% of the roughly 380 genotyped donors. The study aimed to test whether cataloging public T cell receptors could reveal signatures of past pathogen exposure. The study used immunosequencing to profile the T cell repertoires of about 670 subjects and linked those repertoires to cytomegalovirus serostatus. Along with the roughly 610-subject first cohort, a separate validation cohort of approximately 110 different subjects was used. High-throughput TCR immunosequencing, statistical association of individual TCRs with disease status, and machine learning were combined to predict cytomegalovirus infection status. A later analysis re-examined previously published TCR beta repertoires from 500 to 700 donors and added high-resolution HLA genotyping to investigate patterns of TCR occurrence. In the later analysis, no new phenotypic data were used to find candidate immune exposures; instead, reliance was placed on TCR beta sequences and their occurrence across donors. To decide whether each TCR beta V gene segment behaved as functional or pseudogenic, an earlier analysis of some 600 of the donors relied on high-throughput TCR beta sequencing. Donor age, sex, ethnicity and CMV serostatus were compiled alongside the repertoire data. A later genetic analysis took genome-wide SNP genotypes for about 55% of the 666 donors and used that subset as a discovery cohort. All discovery cohort repertoires had been generated using a single sequencing platform. Class I and class II HLA loci were covered by the typing at four-digit resolution. The number of donors typed differed by locus, with about 629-630 for A, B, C, DRB1 and DQB1, roughly 520 for DQA1, 606 for DPA1, and some 470 for DPB1. Roughly 5 DR-DQ haplotypes were handled as single units for association and clustering, since linkage in the cohort was strong. Among roughly 400 genotyped donors of the cohort, an average of approximately 220,000 unique TCR beta nucleotide sequences was sequenced per donor, of which about 18% were non-productive. Results the study describes overall, beyond this receptor: Some IMGT-functional V segments, including TRBV6-2 and TRBV6-3, could not be told apart with the 87-base-pair reads, so those segments were excluded. In both the original and validation cohorts, the classifier was reported to diagnose cytomegalovirus status with high specificity and sensitivity. The authors suggested that the approach could potentially be extended to other disease states and immunological phenotypes. Because counts were too low, under 20 rarely observed V segments, including chromosome 9 orphons, were left out of the earlier analysis of some 640 of the donors. In an earlier analysis of about 600 of the donors, most TCR beta V segments appeared in productive rearrangements about 87% or about 30% of the time, broadly matching IMGT annotations. In a later analysis, the rate of TCR association differed among HLA loci, with DRB1 alleles having the most associated TCRs and HLA-C alleles having the fewest. In a later analysis, 15,000 to 20,000 TCR beta sequences were associated with specific HLA alleles at a false discovery rate of 0.05. Most TCR sequences were observed very rarely across donors, whereas some public TCRs were present in many individuals. In a later genetic analysis, fewer N-insertions in productive TCRs were reported among donors in an Asian-associated ancestry cluster than the roughly 710-donor mean. V-gene and J-gene trimming of TCR beta chains was associated with a missense DCLRE1C variant in a later genetic analysis, and the association was replicated in an independent cohort. Because HLA typing was unavailable for some donors at each locus, only the typed subset was used in association tests. A further reported finding was that TCR beta sequences accurately predicted the HLA-A and HLA-B alleles for most subjects in the first cohort. Strong co-occurrence of HLA alleles, especially DR and DQ, made assigning TCR associations to individual alleles difficult. A later analysis found that most CMV-associated TCR beta chains appeared HLA-restricted, with HLA associations seemingly driven largely by CMV exposure. For the cohort, immune exposure information was limited to CMV serostatus. According to a later analysis, parvovirus B19, influenza, CMV and Epstein-Barr virus appeared linked to several top co-occurrence clusters. In a later analysis, HLA-associated TCR beta chains showed more clonal expansion and lower generation probabilities than non-associated chains that were equally common. A cluster of highly shared sequence variants was judged likely to be a technical artifact of the sequencing pipeline. In vitro tests confirmed that a few of the cytomegalovirus-associated TCR beta chains recognize cytomegalovirus antigens. Only TCR beta chains were sequenced in this cohort, and the absence of alpha or paired-chain data limited detectable features. Sequencing depth was assumed to be roughly uniform across donors in the presence/absence analyses, though that assumption may not hold. The study listed 150 to 200 TCR beta chains as associated with cytomegalovirus. Linkage disequilibrium might explain the correlated functional status among segregating V segments, but an unknown experimental factor could not be excluded.

The CDR3 has 16 amino acids, counting the end cysteine and phenylalanine. The entry retains the CDR3 DNA only, 48 bases that are in frame from base 1. V lost 6 bases and J lost 8 bases; the stretch between them is 24 bases long. The germline V gene sets CDR1 to SGHDT and CDR2 to YYEEEE. In total, roughly 670 healthy bone marrow donors made up the cohort. Cohort members were all nominally healthy when sampled, although unrecorded immune exposures were likely present. The donor was CMV seropositive and was included in the group of approximately 310 seropositive cohort members. A peripheral blood sample was provided by each donor, and peripheral blood mononuclear cells were used for TCR beta sequencing. Genomic DNA was extracted from the blood cell samples with the Qiagen DNeasy Blood Extraction Kit. Receptor libraries were prepared by the immunoSEQ multiplex PCR assay. For the multiplex PCR, a mixture combining 60 forward primers for TCR Vbeta segments and 13 reverse primers for TCR Jbeta segments was used. The CDR3 region of rearranged TCR beta genes was amplified from genomic DNA with a multiplex PCR assay. On the Illumina HiSeq System, the amplified TCR beta libraries were sequenced as 87-base-pair reads. The study's processing was this. A later analysis tallied roughly 76 million unique TCR beta chains across the 640 or so repertoires, and some 10 million of those chains were shared by two or more donors. A nearest-neighbor algorithm error-corrected the raw reads and collapsed the reads into unique sequences, merging closely related sequences to remove PCR and sequencing errors. Alignment of CDR3 sequences to IMGT reference sequences was used to assign V, D and J gene segments. For a sequence to be retained, at least a six-nucleotide match to both a V gene segment and a J gene segment was required. Rearrangements were called productive when the CDR3 lacked stop codons and stayed in frame with V and J; all others were non-productive. Following IMGT convention, CDR3 was defined as the stretch from the second conserved V-encoded cysteine up to the conserved J-encoded phenylalanine. The earlier analysis of 587 of the donors excluded sequences that lacked an unambiguous match to a single V gene segment. An earlier analysis of just under 600 of the donors called V segments functional above 56.7% productive rearrangements and segregating when the between-donor standard deviation exceeded 5%. A statistical classification framework was built to diagnose cytomegalovirus status from the catalog of TCR beta chain sequences. A later analysis assigned V and J genes by comparing TCR nucleotide sequences with IMGT/GENE-DB human TR gene sequences. The TCRdist pipeline was used in a later analysis to assign CDR3 sequences and most-parsimonious VDJ recombination scenarios. In a later analysis, each TCR beta chain was defined by its CDR3 amino acid sequence together with its V-gene family, and reads without a unique V-gene family were excluded. As a way to deal with suspected cross-contamination and a sequencing artifact, a later analysis dropped under 600 nucleotide sequences that were highly shared and had low generation probability. In a later analysis, a clonal expansion index for each public chain was calculated from normalized within-repertoire ranks of inferred template counts. In a later analysis, generation probabilities were computed with a VDJ recombination model fitted to out-of-frame rearrangements, and the resulting probabilities were checked against IGoR. In a later analysis, hypergeometric tests were used to score TCR-TCR, TCR-HLA and TCR-CMV co-occurrence, with a repertoire-size bias correction applied to TCR pairs. A later analysis estimated false discovery rates by permuting HLA or CMV assignments 20 times. In a later analysis, co-occurring TCRs were grouped with DBSCAN, and TCRdist sequence similarity was added when clustering was performed within HLA-allele-positive subsets. Repertoires with fewer than 30,000 or more than 120,000 public chains, plus five repertoires with anomalous nucleotide sharing, were excluded from co-occurrence clustering. The immuneACCESS repertoire file appears here via TCRdb, limited to in-frame rearrangements. These files lack a portion of the clones; in checked studies, under half of the deficit traces to unresolved V genes, and the cause of the others is not known. V, J and clone size reflect that table, while D and trimming were determined from the DNA. Here the sample has 85,000 to 100,000 clones; roughly 81% occur a single time. The ten largest account for about 5.6% of the sample.

The chain links TRBV5-6 with TRBJ2-1; tentative D gene TRBD2, with 6 bases matching. Sequencing was performed on PBMCs. The receptor was isolated from a young woman in good health and CMV-seropositive. DNA sequence: TGTGCCAGCATCAGACTGTCGGGGGTTCGAGGCGATGAGCAGTTCTTC. The translation is CASIRLSGVRGDEQFF.